These 18 T cell receptor beta chains came from one sample sequenced in a study of cytomegalovirus exposure and HLA in healthy donors. Use of 60 Vbeta and 13 Jbeta primers characterized the PCR. TCRdb's copy holds only in-frame clones and misses some; the assay was immunoSEQ multiplex PCR. This sample has roughly 190,000 clones, with 70% to 80% found just once. The sequenced sample consisted of PBMCs. These receptors came from a woman between 45 and 65 years old in good health and CMV-seronegative.

The rearrangement links TRBV28 to TRBJ2-7; a possible D gene is TRBD1 (7 bases). The V end was cut by 1 base, the J end by 0 bases, with 19 bases between. Germline V gene sequence: CDR1 MDHEN, CDR2 SYDVKM. The CDR3 runs 18 residues. CDR3 sequence: CASSLLMGGGGASYEQYF. The CDR3 DNA reads TGTGCCAGCAGTTTATTAATGGGAGGAGGGGGCGCCTCCTACGAGCAGTACTTC.

This clone was seen once. The V call is TRBV7-8, the J call TRBJ2-7, with 7 bases matching TRBD1. The CDR3 has 14 amino acids. The germline V gene encodes CDR1 SGHVS and CDR2 FQNEAQ. V trimming: 4 bases; J trimming: 3 bases; junction bases outside the gene matches: 6. CDR3 amino acids: CASSYPGQIYEQYF. CDR3 sequence (DNA): TGTGCCAGCAGCTACCCGGGACAGATCTACGAGCAGTACTTC. Drawing the rest from reference TRBV7-8 and TRBJ2-7, the complete variable domain is GAGVSQSPRYKVAKRGQDVALRCDPISGHVSLFWYQQALGQGPEFLTYFQNEAQLDKSGLPSDRFFAERPEGSVSTLKIQRTQQEDSAVYLCASSYPGQIYEQYFGPGTRLTVT.

J is TRBJ2-7 and V is TRBV18, with D unclear. The CDR3 length is 14 residues. The V end lost 1 base, the J end lost 2 bases, and 9 bases lay between the germline ends. The germline V gene has CDR1 KGHSH and CDR2 LQKENI. The CDR3 loop is CASSPRAPAYEQYF. Written as DNA, the CDR3 is TGTGCCAGCTCACCACGGGCCCCCGCCTACGAGCAGTACTTC.

The chain is built from TRBV6-1 and TRBJ1-2, with D possibly matching TRBD1 (6 bases). The germline gives CDR1 MNHNS, CDR2 SASEGT. The CDR3 runs to 14 residues. The ends were cut back, 5 bases at V and 4 bases at J, with 14 bases in the middle. As DNA, the CDR3 is TGTGCCAGCAGTTCACAGGGCCCCAGCTATGGCTACACCTTC. This translates into CASSSQGPSYGYTF.

This sequence joins TRBV20-1 and TRBJ2-7, with D tentatively TRBD1 (5 bases). The CDR3 is 11 residues long. V lost 4 bases to trimming and J lost 3 bases, with 7 bases between them. In germline, CDR1 is DFQATT, CDR2 SNEGSKA (reference sequence). In nucleotides, the CDR3 is TGCAGTGCTACAGGACACTACGAGCAGTACTTC. This encodes CSATGHYEQYF.

The chain links TRBV6-5 to TRBJ1-1; D remains ambiguous. Germline CDR1 reads MNHEY; CDR2 reads SVGAGI. V dropped 8 bases and J dropped 10 bases, with 20 bases sitting between them. This CDR3 is built from 13 residues. This CDR3 reads CASHLDGQASAFF. The CDR3, as DNA: TGTGCCAGCCACCTGGATGGCCAGGCGTCAGCTTTCTTT.

This clone was counted once. This chain uses TRBV6-5 with TRBJ1-5; TRBD1 aligns across 7 bases. The trim removed 2 bases at V and 3 bases at J, leaving 7 bases unmatched. The CDR3 loop spans 16 amino acids. CDR1 MNHEY and CDR2 SVGAGI come from the germline V gene. The CDR3, as DNA: TGTGCCAGCAGTTACCCGACACAGGGGATCAATCAGCCCCAGCATTTT. This translates into CASSYPTQGINQPQHF.

V and J are TRBV2 and TRBJ1-5; 7 positions agree with TRBD1. The CDR3 is 15 residues long. Germline loops: CDR1 SNHLY, CDR2 FYNNEI. With V trimmed by 5 bases and J by 4 bases, 8 bases remained unmatched. CDR3 DNA: TGTGCCAGCAGTACCGGGACAGCCGGTAATCAGCCCCAGCATTTT. Its translation is CASSTGTAGNQPQHF.

The rearrangement links TRBV2 to TRBJ2-1; 9 bases map to TRBD2. This CDR3 spans 14 amino acids. V shed 5 bases, J shed 9 bases, and the junction held 8 bases outside the gene matches. The V gene's germline CDR1 is SNHLY and CDR2 FYNNEI. The CDR3, as DNA: TGTGCCAGCAGTTCCGGACTAGCGCCCGGTGAGCAGTTCTTC. This sequence encodes CASSSGLAPGEQFF. Complete variable domain (other parts from reference TRBV2 and TRBJ2-1): EPEVTQTPSHQVTQMGQEVILRCVPISNHLYFYWYRQILGQKVEFLVSFYNNEISEKSEIFDDQFSVERPDGSNFTLKIRSTKLEDSAMYFCASSSGLAPGEQFFGPGTRLTVL.

The DNA for the CDR3 is TGTGCCAGCAGCTCCTCCGGGACTACCCTGGGGGAGCAGTTCTTC. Protein: CASSSSGTTLGEQFF. V gene TRBV7-2 combines with J gene TRBJ2-1; 7 bases align to TRBD2. CDR1 is SGHTA and CDR2 is FQGNSA in the germline V gene. The CDR3 runs to 15 residues. Unmatched junction bases numbered 13, after V lost 4 bases and J lost 10 bases.

This clone was observed a single time. The chain employs TRBV6-5 and TRBJ1-6; a weak D match, TRBD1 (5 bases). The V end lost 2 bases, the J end lost 7 bases, and 12 bases lay between the germline ends. The germline CDR1 and CDR2 sequences are MNHEY and SVGAGI. This CDR3 is built from 15 residues. The CDR3 spells CASSYEGTKNSPLHF. CDR3 coding DNA: TGTGCCAGCAGTTACGAAGGGACTAAGAATTCACCCCTCCACTTT.

The CDR3: CASSQDIGTVGGYTF. DNA of the CDR3: TGCGCCAGCAGCCAAGATATTGGGACAGTGGGTGGCTACACCTTC. V and J are TRBV4-3 and TRBJ1-2, with TRBD1 matching 7 bases. Germline CDR1 reads LGHNA; CDR2 reads YSLEER. V dropped 0 bases and J dropped 7; count of bases not matched to a gene: 8. The CDR3 has 15 residues.

The chain recombines TRBV7-2 with TRBJ1-1; D call uncertain. Germline V CDR1 and CDR2: SGHTA, FQGNSA. This CDR3 has 13 amino acids. The V end lost 1 base, the J end lost 1 base, and 4 bases lay between the germline ends. DNA for the CDR3: TGTGCCAGCAGCTTAGGACAGAACACTGAAGCTTTCTTT. Translated, it gives CASSLGQNTEAFF.

The genes are TRBV6-5 and TRBJ2-3, with 7 positions matching TRBD1. CDR3 length: 15 amino acids. With 4 bases clipped from V and 0 bases from J, the junction kept 4 bases outside the gene matches. Germline-derived CDR1 and CDR2 are MNHEY and SVGAGI. Written as DNA, the CDR3 is TGTGCCAGCAGTTTACAGGGGCCTAGCACAGATACGCAGTATTTT. Its protein product is CASSLQGPSTDTQYF.

J is TRBJ1-1 and V is TRBV5-4; tentative D call: TRBD1 (5 bases). Germline V gene data show CDR1 as SGHNT and CDR2 as YYREEE (reference sequence). Deletions cut 4 bases from V and 1 base from J, with 17 bases between. The CDR3 totals 16 residues. The CDR3 DNA is TGTGCCAGCAGCCCGGGAAGGTGGGGGGAGAACACTGAAGCTTTCTTT. The encoded protein is CASSPGRWGENTEAFF.

In its sample, this clone was seen a few times. The chain is built from TRBV18 and TRBJ2-1; 11 bases fit TRBD1. J lost 6 bases, V lost 3 bases, and 4 bases had no gene match. The germline V gene encodes CDR1 KGHSH and CDR2 LQKENI. CDR3 length equals 15 residues. CDR3 DNA: TGTGCCAGCTCACCGGGACAGGGGGGTTTCAATGAGCAGTTCTTC. Its translation: CASSPGQGGFNEQFF. The full variable domain, its missing parts supplied by reference TRBV18 and TRBJ2-1, is NAGVMQNPRHLVRRRGQEARLRCSPMKGHSHVYWYRQLPEEGLKFMVYLQKENIIDESGMPKERFSAEFPKEGPSILRIQQVVRGDSAAYFCASSPGQGGFNEQFFGPGTRLTVL.

To note about this clone: Compared with germline, one end of the junction differs, possibly owing to a read error. The rearrangement joins TRBV7-7 to TRBJ2-6; D is uncertain. From germline, CDR1 is SSHAT and CDR2 FNYEAQ (reference sequence). The CDR3 length is 15 residues. The CDR3 reads CASSSTDSGANVLTF. CDR3 nucleotides: TGTGCTAGCAGCTCCACAGACTCTGGGGCCAACGTCCTGACTTTC.

The chain carries TRBV10-3 and TRBJ1-1; D is perhaps TRBD1 (6 bases). Germline V gene lookup returns CDR1 ENHRY and CDR2 SYGVKD. V dropped 11 bases and J dropped 7 bases, with 23 bases sitting between them. This CDR3 is 14 amino acids long. This CDR3 is CAAEDKPQGNEAFF. CDR3 coding DNA: TGTGCCGCCGAAGACAAACCCCAGGGGAATGAAGCTTTCTTT.